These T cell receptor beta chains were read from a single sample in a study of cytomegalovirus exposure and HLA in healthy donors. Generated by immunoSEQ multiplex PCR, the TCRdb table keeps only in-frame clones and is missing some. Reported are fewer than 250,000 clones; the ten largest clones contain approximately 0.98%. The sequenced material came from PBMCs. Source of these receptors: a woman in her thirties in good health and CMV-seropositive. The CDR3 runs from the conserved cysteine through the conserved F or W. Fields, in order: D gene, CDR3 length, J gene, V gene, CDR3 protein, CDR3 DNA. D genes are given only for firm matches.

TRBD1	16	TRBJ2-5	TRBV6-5	CASSYSGTGRGETQYF	TGTGCCAGCAGTTACTCTGGGACAGGTCGAGGGGAGACCCAGTACTTC
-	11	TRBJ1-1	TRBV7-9	CASSLPREAFF	TGTGCCAGCAGCTTACCTCGTGAAGCTTTCTTT
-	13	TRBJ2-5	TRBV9	CASSVADQETQYF	TGTGCCAGCAGCGTAGCAGATCAAGAGACCCAGTACTTC
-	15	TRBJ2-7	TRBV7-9	CASRYGQSNVYEQYF	TGTGCCAGCAGATACGGACAGAGTAATGTCTACGAGCAGTACTTC
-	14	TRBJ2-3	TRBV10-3	CAISEPNRGSPQYF	TGTGCCATCAGTGAGCCAAATCGTGGGAGTCCGCAGTATTTT
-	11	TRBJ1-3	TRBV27	CASQAGNTIYF	TGTGCCTCACAGGCTGGAAACACCATATATTTT
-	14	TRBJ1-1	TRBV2	CASSEQDLGTEAFF	TGTGCCAGCAGTGAACAGGATTTGGGCACTGAAGCTTTCTTT
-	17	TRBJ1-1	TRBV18	CASSPAARVGANTEAFF	TGTGCCAGCTCACCAGCCGCCAGGGTTGGAGCCAACACTGAAGCTTTCTTT
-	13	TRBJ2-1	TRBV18	CASSPLGRNEQFF	TGTGCCAGCTCACCACTGGGGAGGAATGAGCAGTTCTTC
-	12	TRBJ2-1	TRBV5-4	CASSLEVGEQFF	TGTGCCAGCAGCTTGGAAGTCGGTGAGCAGTTCTTC
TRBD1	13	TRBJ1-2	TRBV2	CASLQGATYGYTF	TGTGCCAGCTTACAGGGGGCAACCTATGGCTACACCTTC
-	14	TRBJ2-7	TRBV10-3	CAISEYRDGYEQYF	TGTGCCATCAGTGAGTACAGGGATGGATACGAGCAGTACTTC
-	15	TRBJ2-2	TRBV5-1	CASSLGQENTGELFF	TGCGCCAGCAGCTTGGGACAGGAAAACACCGGGGAGCTGTTTTTT
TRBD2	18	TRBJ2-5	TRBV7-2	CASSSRGLAGTRAETQYF	TGTGCCAGCAGCTCCCGGGGACTAGCGGGCACACGGGCAGAGACCCAGTACTTC
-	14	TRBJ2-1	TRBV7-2	CASSLTRDYNEQFF	TGTGCCAGCAGCTTAACTCGGGACTACAATGAGCAGTTCTTC
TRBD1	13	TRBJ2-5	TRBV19	CASGVGRGKAQYF	TGTGCCAGTGGGGTTGGCAGGGGGAAGGCCCAGTACTTC
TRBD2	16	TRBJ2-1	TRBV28	CASSPSGSGLYNEQFF	TGTGCCAGCAGTCCTAGCGGGAGTGGGCTCTACAATGAGCAGTTCTTC
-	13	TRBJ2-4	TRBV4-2	CASSQGGGNIQYF	TGTGCCAGCAGCCAGGGAGGAGGAAACATTCAGTACTTC
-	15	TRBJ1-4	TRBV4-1	CASSLPLATNEKLFF	TGCGCCAGCAGCCTTCCCCTTGCAACTAATGAAAAACTGTTTTTT
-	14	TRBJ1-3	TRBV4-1	CASSHPGGGNTIYF	TGCGCCAGCAGCCACCCGGGAGGGGGAAACACCATATATTTT
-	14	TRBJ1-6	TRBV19	CASSLQGNNSPLHF	TGTGCCAGTAGTCTCCAGGGAAATAATTCACCCCTCCACTTT
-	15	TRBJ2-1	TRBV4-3	CASSQGGVSYNEQFF	TGCGCCAGCAGCCAAGGGGGGGTATCTTACAATGAGCAGTTCTTC
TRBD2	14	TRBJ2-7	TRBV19	CASSYSGVLYEQYF	TGTGCCAGTAGTTATAGCGGGGTCCTCTACGAGCAGTACTTC
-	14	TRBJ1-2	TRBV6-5	CATRMAGSYYGYTF	TGTGCCACCCGGATGGCAGGGTCTTACTATGGCTACACCTTC
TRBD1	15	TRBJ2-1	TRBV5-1	CASSYDRGSYNEQFF	TGCGCCAGCAGCTACGACAGGGGATCCTACAATGAGCAGTTCTTC
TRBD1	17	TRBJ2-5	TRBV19	CASRSLPGQGFAETQYF	TGTGCCAGTAGATCTCTTCCGGGACAGGGATTTGCGGAGACCCAGTACTTC
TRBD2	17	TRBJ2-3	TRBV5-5	CASSLGGRASSTDTQYF	TGTGCCAGCAGCTTGGGCGGGAGAGCCTCTAGCACAGATACGCAGTATTTT
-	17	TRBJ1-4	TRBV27	CASSLTRPGLLDEKLFF	TGTGCCAGCAGTTTAACCCGGCCGGGGTTGCTGGACGAAAAACTGTTTTTT
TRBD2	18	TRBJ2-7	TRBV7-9	CASSHWGVLAGGVYEQYF	TGTGCCAGCAGCCATTGGGGTGTACTAGCGGGAGGGGTGTACGAGCAGTACTTC
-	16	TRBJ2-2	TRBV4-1	CASSQEGGANTGELFF	TGCGCCAGCAGCCAAGAGGGCGGGGCGAACACCGGGGAGCTGTTTTTT
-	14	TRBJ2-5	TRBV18	CASSPRTGLETQYF	TGTGCCAGCTCACCCAGGACGGGGTTGGAGACCCAGTACTTC
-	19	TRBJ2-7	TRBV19	CASSMRAPITAPRTHEQYF	TGTGCCAGTAGTATGCGGGCCCCCATCACAGCGCCAAGGACCCACGAGCAGTACTTC
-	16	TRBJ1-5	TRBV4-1	CASRIQVGAFVQPQHF	TGCGCCAGCAGAATCCAAGTGGGGGCCTTCGTACAGCCCCAGCATTTT
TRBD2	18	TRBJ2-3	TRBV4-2	CASSSGERGLASTDTQYF	TGTGCCAGCAGCTCTGGGGAGCGGGGATTAGCAAGCACAGATACGCAGTATTTT
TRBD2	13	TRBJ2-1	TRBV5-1	CASAAGGRGEQFF	TGCGCCAGCGCTGCGGGGGGGCGTGGTGAGCAGTTCTTC
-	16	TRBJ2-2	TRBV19	CASRTLADANTGELFF	TGTGCCAGTAGGACTCTAGCCGACGCGAACACCGGGGAGCTGTTTTTT
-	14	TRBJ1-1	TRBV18	CASSLQGWDTEAFF	TGTGCCAGCTCATTACAGGGTTGGGACACTGAAGCTTTCTTT
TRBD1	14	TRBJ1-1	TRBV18	CASSPGQGGTEAFF	TGTGCCAGCTCGCCCGGACAGGGGGGCACTGAAGCTTTCTTT
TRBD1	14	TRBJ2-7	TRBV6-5	CASSLTGVSYEQYF	TGTGCCAGCAGTTTGACAGGGGTCTCCTACGAGCAGTACTTC
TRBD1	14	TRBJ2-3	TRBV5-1	CASSSGQFTDTQYF	TGCGCCAGCAGCTCGGGACAGTTCACAGATACGCAGTATTTT
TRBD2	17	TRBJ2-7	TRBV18	CASSPWTSSLTFYEQYF	TGTGCCAGCTCCCCTTGGACTAGCTCTCTTACCTTTTACGAGCAGTACTTC
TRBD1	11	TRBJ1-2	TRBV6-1	CASSESQGQHF	TGTGCCAGCAGTGAATCCCAGGGACAGCACTTC
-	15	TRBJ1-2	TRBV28	CASRIPAGGAGGYTF	TGTGCCAGCAGAATTCCGGCTGGGGGCGCGGGTGGCTACACCTTC
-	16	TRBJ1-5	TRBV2	CASSEARGSSNQPQHF	TGTGCCAGCAGTGAAGCCCGGGGTAGTAGCAATCAGCCCCAGCATTTT
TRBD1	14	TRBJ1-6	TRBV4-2	CASSRTGDNSPLHF	TGTGCCAGCAGCCGGACAGGGGATAATTCACCCCTCCACTTT
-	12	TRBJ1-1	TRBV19	CASKEGTTEAFF	TGTGCCAGTAAGGAGGGCACCACTGAAGCTTTCTTT
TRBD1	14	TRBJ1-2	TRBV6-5	CASSRTGVGYGYTF	TGTGCCAGCAGCAGGACAGGGGTAGGCTATGGCTACACCTTC
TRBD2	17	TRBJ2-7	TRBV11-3	CASSLGPSSGPSYEQYF	TGTGCCAGCAGCTTAGGCCCTTCTAGCGGGCCTTCCTACGAGCAGTACTTC
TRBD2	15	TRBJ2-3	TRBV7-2	CASTRAGPFGDTQYF	TGTGCCAGCACGCGAGCGGGACCCTTTGGAGATACGCAGTATTTT
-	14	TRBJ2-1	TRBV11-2	CASPLPEGYNEQFF	TGTGCCAGCCCCCTCCCAGAGGGCTACAATGAGCAGTTCTTC
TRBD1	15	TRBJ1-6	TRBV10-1	CASSGNGQANSPLHF	TGCGCCAGCAGTGGGAACGGACAGGCCAATTCACCCCTCCACTTT
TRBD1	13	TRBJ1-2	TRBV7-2	CASSRQGPKGYTF	TGTGCCAGCAGCAGACAGGGGCCAAAAGGCTACACCTTC
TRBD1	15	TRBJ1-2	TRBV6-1	CASSESAGQEYGYTF	TGTGCCAGCAGTGAAAGTGCCGGACAGGAGTATGGCTACACCTTC
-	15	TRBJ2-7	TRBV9	CASTPRGTPTYEQYF	TGTGCCAGCACCCCCCGGGGGACCCCCACCTACGAGCAGTACTTC
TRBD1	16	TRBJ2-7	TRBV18	CASSPPGTGVTHEQYF	TGTGCCAGCTCACCGCCGGGGACAGGGGTAACCCACGAGCAGTACTTC
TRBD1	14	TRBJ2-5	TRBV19	CASSTRQGVETQYF	TGTGCCAGTAGTACCCGCCAGGGGGTAGAGACCCAGTACTTC
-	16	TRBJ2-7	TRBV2	CASSEAPGDLLYEQYF	TGTGCCAGCAGTGAAGCCCCAGGGGACCTACTCTACGAGCAGTACTTC
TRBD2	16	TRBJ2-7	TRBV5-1	CASSLGAGPSSYEQYF	TGCGCCAGCAGCTTGGGAGCGGGGCCCAGCTCCTACGAGCAGTACTTC
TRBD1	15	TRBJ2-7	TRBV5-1	CASSLGTGSSYEQYF	TGCGCCAGCAGCTTGGGGACAGGGAGCTCCTACGAGCAGTACTTC